The T cell receptor (beta chain) under discussion was sequenced for a study of cytomegalovirus exposure and HLA in healthy donors. Findings and limits, study-wide: Under in vitro conditions, a few CMV-associated chains were confirmed as specific for CMV antigens.

This clone was counted once. The antigen is not known. The CDR3 is 18 residues long. Trimming took 0 bases from V and 7 from J, leaving 24 bases between them. Germline lookup yields CDR1 SGHRS and CDR2 YFSETQ. PCR primers comprised 60 Vbeta and 13 Jbeta primers. Sequencing used immunoSEQ multiplex PCR; TCRdb keeps in-frame clones, though not all of them. The profile shows 200,000 to 250,000 clones, 75% to 85% of them singletons. The source material was PBMCs. The sequence was collected from a woman aged 60-75 years in good health and CMV-seropositive. The chain links TRBV5-1 to TRBJ2-3; perhaps TRBD1 as D (6 bases). CDR3 DNA: TGCGCCAGCAGCTTGGCCCAGGGGCGAACAGGTAGTCAGAATACGCAGTATTTT. It codes for CASSLAQGRTGSQNTQYF.